Listed here are 19 T cell receptor beta chains from one sample, sequenced in a study of cytomegalovirus exposure and HLA in healthy donors. 13 Jbeta primers and 60 Vbeta primers were used for the PCR. Profiled with immunoSEQ multiplex PCR; TCRdb holds only in-frame clones, not every one. Here the sample spans 150,000 to 200,000 clones, approximately 80% being singletons. Sequencing was carried out using PBMCs. The source of these receptors is a woman in her forties in good health and CMV-seronegative.

The V and J genes are TRBV5-1 and TRBJ1-4; maybe TRBD1 (6 bases). V was clipped by 4 bases and J by 7 bases, with 11 bases between them. Germline V lookup: CDR1 SGHRS, CDR2 YFSETQ. The CDR3 has 13 residues. The CDR3 reads CASSPDSGEKLFF. CDR3 bases: TGCGCCAGCAGCCCGGACAGTGGTGAAAAACTGTTTTTT. The full variable domain, rest sourced from reference TRBV5-1 and TRBJ1-4, is KAGVTQTPRYLIKTRGQQVTLSCSPISGHRSVSWYQQTPGQGLQFLFEYFSETQRNKGNFPGRFSGRQFSNSRSEMNVSTLELGDSALYLCASSPDSGEKLFFGSGTQLSVL.

J is TRBJ2-7 and V is TRBV6-5; D gene ambiguous. V was pared by 5 bases and J by 3 bases, with 8 bases between. Germline CDR1 reads MNHEY; CDR2 reads SVGAGI. This CDR3 contains 12 residues. In nucleotides, the CDR3 is TGTGCCAGCAGTGAAGCCTTCTACGAGCAGTACTTC. This encodes CASSEAFYEQYF.

The chain links TRBV19 to TRBJ1-2; unclear D gene. Germline lookup yields CDR1 LNHDA and CDR2 SQIVND (reference sequence). V lost 7 bases to trimming and J lost 2 bases, with 14 bases between them. The CDR3 is made up of 14 amino acids. CDR3 coding DNA: TGTGCCAGTAACCCAAGAGTTTCCAACTATGGCTACACCTTC. Its translation: CASNPRVSNYGYTF.

The chain employs TRBV9 and TRBJ2-2; 7 nucleotides agree with TRBD1. The CDR3 consists of 14 residues. The trim removed 3 bases at V and 7 bases at J, leaving 6 bases unmatched. CDR1 and CDR2 from the germline V gene are SGDLS and YYNGEE. The CDR3 protein is CASSAIQGIGELFF. As DNA, the CDR3 is TGTGCCAGCAGCGCAATACAGGGGATCGGGGAGCTGTTTTTT.

This chain links TRBV7-9 with TRBJ2-3; 12 nucleotides agree with TRBD2. CDR1 and CDR2 from the germline V gene are SEHNR and FQNEAQ (reference sequence). The CDR3 totals 16 residues. V dropped 5 bases and J dropped 0; count of bases not matched to a gene: 3. CDR3 in DNA: TGTGCCAGCAGCACTAGCGGGGGGCATAGCACAGATACGCAGTATTTT. It codes for CASSTSGGHSTDTQYF.

The rearrangement uses TRBV10-3 and TRBJ2-1; TRBD2 aligns across 11 bases. Unmatched junction bases numbered 6, after V lost 8 bases and J lost 9 bases. The CDR3 runs 13 residues. Germline CDR1 and CDR2: ENHRY and SYGVKD. The CDR3 region is CAIHSGRAGEQFF. CDR3 nucleotides: TGTGCCATCCATAGCGGGAGGGCCGGTGAGCAGTTCTTC.

DNA for the CDR3: TGTGCCAGCAGCCGCGGACAGGGGGAGGTCGAGACCCAGTACTTC. It codes for CASSRGQGEVETQYF. V usage is TRBV5-4 and J usage is TRBJ2-5; 10 nucleotides line up with TRBD1. Trimming took 4 bases from V and 5 from J; bases not matched to a gene: 8. Germline V gene lookup returns CDR1 SGHNT and CDR2 YYREEE (reference sequence). The CDR3 consists of 15 residues.

The J gene is TRBJ2-7, the V gene TRBV19; TRBD1 might be the D (6 bases). Germline assignment: CDR1 LNHDA and CDR2 SQIVND (reference sequence). The CDR3 loop spans 15 amino acids. V gave up 1 base and J gave up 1 base, with 11 bases separating them. The CDR3 region has the DNA TGTGCCAGTAGTATAGTTGAACAGGGTTCCTACGAGCAGTACTTC. It encodes CASSIVEQGSYEQYF. The full variable domain, rest sourced from reference TRBV19 and TRBJ2-7, is DGGITQSPKYLFRKEGQNVTLSCEQNLNHDAMYWYRQDPGQGLRLIYYSQIVNDFQKGDIAEGYSVSREKKESFPLTVTSAQKNPTAFYLCASSIVEQGSYEQYFGPGTRLTVT.

This clone was seen a few times. This sequence joins TRBV5-4 and TRBJ2-7, with TRBD1 as a possible D gene (5 bases). V was cut by 0 bases and J by 5 bases, with 12 bases left in between. CDR1 is SGHNT and CDR2 is YYREEE in the germline V gene (reference sequence). The CDR3 runs 14 residues. CDR3 nucleotides: TGTGCCAGCAGCTTGGTTTTAGGGGCGGACGAGCAGTACTTC. Protein sequence: CASSLVLGADEQYF.

The V call is TRBV11-3, the J call TRBJ2-2; 8 bases line up with TRBD2. In germline, CDR1 is SGHNT, CDR2 YENEEA. The CDR3 extends over 15 amino acids. Trimming cost V 4 bases and J 6 bases; bases outside gene matches: 7. The CDR3 loop reads CASSWGGGRSGELFF. The CDR3 DNA follows: TGTGCCAGCAGCTGGGGCGGGGGGCGGTCCGGGGAGCTGTTTTTT.

V usage is TRBV4-1 and J usage is TRBJ2-1; D may be TRBD1 (5 bases). The CDR3 is 19 residues long. Trimming removed 2 bases from V and 8 bases from J, with 28 bases in between. CDR1 is MGHRA and CDR2 is YSYEKL in the germline V gene. The CDR3 here is CASSQRPIGAGVLFDEQFF. For the CDR3, the DNA is TGCGCCAGCAGCCAACGCCCAATAGGGGCAGGTGTCCTGTTCGATGAGCAGTTCTTC.

The V and J genes are TRBV10-3 and TRBJ2-7, with D possibly matching TRBD2 (6 bases). This CDR3 is built from 14 residues. The V and J ends lost 3 bases and 5 bases respectively, with 14 bases between them. CDR1 is ENHRY, CDR2 SYGVKD, per germline. The CDR3: CAISEWRDADEQYF. The CDR3 DNA reads TGTGCCATCAGTGAATGGAGGGATGCTGACGAGCAGTACTTC.

This chain links TRBV28 with TRBJ1-6; D call uncertain. Germline V gene sequence: CDR1 MDHEN, CDR2 SYDVKM. This CDR3 is built from 13 residues. V lost 6 bases to trimming and J lost 7 bases, with 10 bases between them. The CDR3 nucleotides are TGTGCCAGCAGCCTCCAGGAAAATTCACCCCTCCACTTT. Protein product: CASSLQENSPLHF.

The chain uses TRBV27 and TRBJ1-2; 8 bases are a match to TRBD1. In germline, CDR1 is MNHEY, CDR2 SMNVEV (reference sequence). This CDR3 comprises 16 residues. The junction had 8 bases not matched to a gene; V was cut back by 2 bases and J by 3 bases. CDR3 protein: CASSLEGQGAYYGYTF. CDR3 in DNA: TGTGCCAGCAGTTTAGAGGGGCAGGGGGCCTACTATGGCTACACCTTC.

This clone occurred a few times. V is TRBV6-1 and J is TRBJ2-1, with D perhaps TRBD1 (5 bases). The CDR3 spans 13 residues. Germline V gives CDR1 MNHNS, CDR2 SASEGT. The CDR3 region has the DNA TGTGCATGGGGCCCCTCCTCCTACAATGAGCAGTTCTTC. Protein: CAWGPSSYNEQFF.

The chain joins TRBV28 to TRBJ2-2; 7 bases match TRBD1. The ends lost 5 bases at V and 7 bases at J; junction bases unmatched: 7. CDR1 MDHEN and CDR2 SYDVKM come from the germline V gene. This CDR3 has 14 amino acids. CDR3 sequence: CASSPRTGHGELFF. CDR3 nucleotides: TGTGCCAGCAGTCCCCGGACAGGCCACGGGGAGCTGTTTTTT.

The V call is TRBV5-4, the J call TRBJ1-4; D is unclear. Trimming took off 0 bases at V and 6 bases at J, with 18 bases between the two ends. The CDR3 consists of 17 residues. Germline loops: CDR1 SGHNT, CDR2 YYREEE (reference sequence). The CDR3 here is CASSLESSGALDEKLFF. The CDR3 DNA reads TGTGCCAGCAGCTTGGAATCTAGCGGAGCATTGGATGAAAAACTGTTTTTT.

The rearrangement joins TRBV15 to TRBJ1-5; 9 bases are a match to TRBD1. V shed 5 bases and J 3 bases; nucleotides not matched to a gene: 8. The CDR3 spans 16 residues. Germline CDR1 reads LNHNV; CDR2 reads YYDKDF (reference sequence). CDR3 loop: CATSGGRDRDNQPQHF. In DNA form, the CDR3 reads TGTGCCACCAGCGGAGGCCGGGACAGGGACAATCAGCCCCAGCATTTT.

This chain joins TRBV6-5 and TRBJ2-7, with TRBD2 identical over 14 bases. CDR3 length: 15 residues. CDR1 is MNHEY, CDR2 SVGAGI, per germline. Trimming took 4 bases from V and 4 from J; bases not matched to a gene: 3. The CDR3 DNA reads as TGTGCCAGCAGTTGGACTAGCGGGAGGATATACGAGCAGTACTTC. It translates to CASSWTSGRIYEQYF.